The 14 T cell receptor beta chains below all came from one sample that was sequenced in a study of T cells in localized non-small cell lung cancer. Some clones are missing from TCRdb's copy, which holds only in-frame ones; the method was immunoSEQ multiplex PCR. The data contain more than 3,500 clones, around 25% of them singletons. Specimen: lung tumor tissue, collected before any cancer treatment. The receptors derive from a male donor aged 60 or over with stage I lung adenocarcinoma.

This chain uses TRBV30 with TRBJ2-5; 10 bases fit TRBD1. V trimming: 3 bases; J trimming: 5 bases; junction bases outside the gene matches: 12. The V gene's germline CDR1 is GTSNPN and CDR2 SVGIG (reference sequence). CDR3 size: 16 residues. The CDR3 nucleotides are TGTGCCTGGAGCCACCCCATGACAGGGGGCTTGGAGACCCAGTACTTC. Its translation: CAWSHPMTGGLETQYF. Full variable domain (remainder filled in from reference TRBV30 and TRBJ2-5): SQTIHQWPATLVQPVGSPLSLECTVEGTSNPNLYWYRQAAGRGLQLLFYSVGIGQISSEVPQNLSASRPQDRQFILSSKKLLLSDSGFYLCAWSHPMTGGLETQYFGPGTRLLVL.

This clone was detected only a few times. The CDR3 coding sequence is TGTGCCAGCAGCGACTTGGTGGACGGCAATGAGCAGTTCTTC. Translated, it gives CASSDLVDGNEQFF. The chain employs TRBV7-6 and TRBJ2-1, with D uncertain. This CDR3 contains 14 residues. The ends were cut back, 5 bases at V and 6 bases at J, with 14 bases in the middle. Germline CDR1 SGHVS, CDR2 FNYEAQ.

The CDR3 spells CASSWTSGEEQFF. CDR3 coding DNA: TGTGCCAGCAGTTGGACTAGCGGGGAAGAGCAGTTCTTC. The rearrangement links TRBV25-1 to TRBJ2-1, with 12 nucleotides matching TRBD2. V was pared by 5 bases and J by 10 bases, with 3 bases of the junction left unmatched. The CDR3 covers 13 residues. Germline CDR1 MGHDK, CDR2 SYGVNS.

This clone was detected a few times. The rearrangement links TRBV6-4 to TRBJ2-5; D may be TRBD2 (5 bases). The CDR3 runs to 13 residues. Germline V gene sequence: CDR1 MRHNA, CDR2 SNTAGT. The V and J ends lost 3 bases and 9 bases respectively, with 14 bases between them. The CDR3 reads CASSEASLRAQYF. The CDR3 nucleotides are TGTGCCAGCAGTGAAGCGTCATTGCGGGCCCAGTACTTC.

This chain links TRBV19 with TRBJ1-2; D unresolved. V was clipped by 5 bases and J by 7 bases, with 8 bases between them. Per germline, CDR1 LNHDA and CDR2 SQIVND (reference sequence). CDR3 length equals 11 residues. The CDR3 DNA reads TGTGCCAGTAGTTACGGCGCTGGCTACACCTTC. This encodes CASSYGAGYTF. The complete variable domain, with remaining parts taken from reference TRBV19 and TRBJ1-2, reads DGGITQSPKYLFRKEGQNVTLSCEQNLNHDAMYWYRQDPGQGLRLIYYSQIVNDFQKGDIAEGYSVSREKKESFPLTVTSAQKNPTAFYLCASSYGAGYTFGSGTRLTVV.

This clone was found a few times. This chain uses TRBV11-3 with TRBJ2-1; no definite D call. Trimming removed 1 base from V and 4 bases from J, with 11 bases in between. The CDR3 spans 15 residues. CDR1 is SGHNT, CDR2 YENEEA, per germline. This CDR3 is CASSLGSPSYNEQFF. The DNA of the CDR3 is TGTGCCAGCAGCTTAGGGTCTCCCTCATACAATGAGCAGTTCTTC.

The chain uses TRBV15 and TRBJ1-2, with unresolved D. The CDR3 runs 14 residues. Per the germline V gene, CDR1 is LNHNV and CDR2 is YYDKDF (reference sequence). V was shortened by 0 bases and J by 3 bases, with 8 bases between the two germline ends. Written as DNA, the CDR3 is TGTGCCACCAGCAGAGAGGTCCGGGACTATGGCTACACCTTC. This sequence encodes CATSREVRDYGYTF.

The chain recombines TRBV6-8 with TRBJ1-3; TRBD1 matches 7 bases. The CDR3 loop spans 17 amino acids. The germline V gene encodes CDR1 MNHGY and CDR2 SAAAGT. V lost 10 bases to trimming and J lost 0 bases; unmatched junction nucleotides: 15. CDR3 amino acids: CAIRGQESLSSGNTIYF. Here the CDR3 DNA reads TGTGCCATTCGCGGACAGGAGTCTCTGAGCTCTGGAAACACCATATATTTT.

The chain combines TRBV19 with TRBJ1-2, with 10 bases identical to TRBD1. CDR1 and CDR2 (germline): LNHDA, SQIVND (reference sequence). Trimming at V came to 7 bases and at J to 3 bases, leaving 14 bases not matched to a gene. The CDR3 length is 17 residues. The CDR3 reads CASTSGTGELHHYGYTF. CDR3 DNA sequence: TGTGCCAGTACGTCCGGGACAGGGGAGCTGCACCACTATGGCTACACCTTC.

The J gene is TRBJ1-6, the V gene TRBV12-5; tentative D call: TRBD1 (6 bases). Per germline, CDR1 LGHNT and CDR2 FRNRAP. V lost 5 bases, J lost 10 bases, and 15 bases lay in between. This CDR3 comprises 14 residues. The CDR3 DNA reads as TGTGCTAGTGGTGCCGGACAGACCCCCTCACCCCTCCACTTT. Translating it yields CASGAGQTPSPLHF.

The chain employs TRBV29-1 and TRBJ2-3; D might be TRBD1 (7 bases). This CDR3 has 15 residues. From germline, CDR1 is SQVTM and CDR2 ANQGSEA. With 4 bases removed from V and 3 bases from J, the gap between germline ends came to 17 bases. CDR3 bases: TGCAGCGTTGTTGGAGTACAGGGGAGGACAGATACGCAGTATTTT. Protein: CSVVGVQGRTDTQYF.

V and J are TRBV11-3 and TRBJ2-7, with TRBD1 matching over 8 bases. Germline CDR1 is SGHNT and CDR2 is YENEEA. The CDR3 consists of 16 residues. The V gene end was trimmed by 0 bases and the J gene end by 4 bases; junction bases not matched to a gene: 8. The CDR3 DNA is TGTGCCAGCAGCTTAGATGGGTCAGGGGGCTTATACGAGCAGTACTTC. Its translation is CASSLDGSGGLYEQYF.

By its share, this clone is medium-sized. The chain uses TRBV11-3 and TRBJ2-7, with TRBD1 matching over 9 bases. The trim removed 5 bases at V and 3 bases at J, leaving 5 bases unmatched. Per germline, CDR1 SGHNT and CDR2 YENEEA. CDR3 length: 14 residues. The CDR3 nucleotides read TGTGCCAGCAGCCGCCCGGGACAGGGCTACGAGCAGTACTTC. Its translation is CASSRPGQGYEQYF.

This clone was seen only a few times. The chain uses TRBV11-3 and TRBJ2-5, with TRBD1 matching 8 bases. The J segment lost 1 base and the V segment lost 5 bases, leaving 6 bases of the junction unmatched. The germline gives CDR1 SGHNT, CDR2 YENEEA. CDR3 length: 15 amino acids. CDR3 sequence reads: CASSPHGTGQETQYF. CDR3 nucleotides: TGTGCCAGCAGCCCGCACGGGACAGGCCAAGAGACCCAGTACTTC.